This TCR beta chain comes out of a study of shared clonotypes between healthy human individuals. Overall study context: Participating donors consisted of a couple of women and a few men aged 18 to 49. General observations from the study: Relative to memory subsets, naive subsets generally showed larger estimated richness. Non-shared clonotypes displayed generation probabilities falling below those of clonotypes present in all four donors.

As for this clone: Antigen: not known. The sample holds other DNA sequences that translate to the same CDR3.

The table came from immunoSEQ multiplex PCR; TCRdb's copy has only in-frame clones and leaves some out. The data contain 2 million to 2.5 million clones, 95% of them singletons. Trimming left V 5 bases short and J 1 base short, with 6 bases between. Germline lookup yields CDR1 SEHNR and CDR2 FQNEAQ (reference sequence). The CDR3 extends over 13 amino acids. The rearrangement joins TRBV7-9 to TRBJ1-3; D unclear. Sequencing used naive CD4+ T cells sorted from blood. Indicated subset: CD45RA+ positively selected. The sequence derives from a man aged 18-30 years in good health. CDR3 DNA sequence: TGTGCCAGCAGCCTCCAGTCTGGAAACACCATATATTTT. It translates to CASSLQSGNTIYF.